A selection of T cell receptor beta chains follows, all from one sample in a study of shared clonotypes between healthy human individuals. Only in-frame clones appear in the TCRdb table, and some are missing; sequencing was by immunoSEQ multiplex PCR. The table has around 2,000,000 clones, more than 85% seen once. The sequencing input was naive CD8+ T cells from PBMCs. The receptors come from a young man in good health. Some clones in this sample may be carry-over from other donors' samples. CDR3s leave out the opening cysteine and the closing phenylalanine or tryptophan.

j_gene	v_gene	CDR3aa
TRBJ1-1	TRBV4-1	ASSQVGSGTEAF
TRBJ2-7	TRBV27	ASSPLFIRGLNYEQY
TRBJ2-7	TRBV4-3	ASSPLGGHYEQY
TRBJ1-5	TRBV6-6	ASSYSRSGHQPQH
TRBJ2-3	TRBV5-4	ASRISGTSTDTQY
TRBJ1-1	TRBV11-3	ASSETGDTEAF
TRBJ1-1	TRBV9	ASSRGTEAF
TRBJ2-1	TRBV13	ASSLGALAEQF
TRBJ1-2	TRBV10-3	AITSGGANYGYT
TRBJ2-7	TRBV7-8	ASSLEDRGSYEQY
TRBJ1-5	TRBV28	ASSFMDSPQPQH
TRBJ2-1	TRBV6-5	ATRPLGSSYNEQF
TRBJ2-5	TRBV15	ATSRDRGQQETQY
TRBJ1-2	TRBV4-2	ASSQDGVGYGYT
TRBJ2-4	TRBV7-9	ASSQTGGDSAKNIQY
TRBJ1-1	TRBV4-2	ASSQDWAGTGENTEAF
TRBJ1-1	TRBV7-8	ASSSPQGGDTEAF
TRBJ1-5	TRBV7-8	ASSLGAGGAWQPQH
TRBJ1-5	TRBV4-1	ASTPVGLAVGNQPQH
TRBJ2-5	TRBV27	ASSLLGAGETQY
TRBJ1-2	TRBV29-1	SVARRGAGNYGYT
TRBJ2-7	TRBV5-4	ASSLDGESYEQY
TRBJ1-1	TRBV7-9	ASSPPVGNTEAF
TRBJ1-5	TRBV5-6	ASSLGDNQPQH
TRBJ2-2	TRBV12-5	ASAPDRRTSGDRNTGELF
TRBJ2-7	TRBV2	ASSEASHINSYEQY
TRBJ1-2	TRBV28	ASSPQTGVDYGYT
TRBJ2-7	TRBV27	ASSLRTGGSYEQY
TRBJ2-2	TRBV27	ASSSQTGNTGELF
TRBJ1-2	TRBV10-1	ASNSGQVRNYGYT
TRBJ2-7	TRBV2	ASSEGGGTRTHEQY
TRBJ2-1	TRBV19	ASSSGHLGAYNEQF
TRBJ2-5	TRBV29-1	SATSAQETQY
TRBJ2-2	TRBV27	ASSLSRGRAGELF
TRBJ2-1	TRBV11-2	ASSSERSYNEQF
TRBJ1-4	TRBV4-2	ASSPSGQGDQEKLF
TRBJ2-1	TRBV6-6	ASSLLAAPRGGEQF